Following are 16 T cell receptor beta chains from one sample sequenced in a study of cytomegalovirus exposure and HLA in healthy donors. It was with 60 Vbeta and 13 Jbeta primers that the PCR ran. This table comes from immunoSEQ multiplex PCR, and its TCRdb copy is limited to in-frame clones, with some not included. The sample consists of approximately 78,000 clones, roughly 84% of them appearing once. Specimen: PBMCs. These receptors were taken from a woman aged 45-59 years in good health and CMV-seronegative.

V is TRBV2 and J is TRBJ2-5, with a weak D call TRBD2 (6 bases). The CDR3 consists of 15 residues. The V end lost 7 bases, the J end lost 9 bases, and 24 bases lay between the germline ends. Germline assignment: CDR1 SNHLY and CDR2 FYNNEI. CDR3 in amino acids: CASKEIAVPQGAQYF. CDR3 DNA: TGTGCCAGCAAAGAAATAGCGGTTCCCCAAGGGGCCCAGTACTTC.

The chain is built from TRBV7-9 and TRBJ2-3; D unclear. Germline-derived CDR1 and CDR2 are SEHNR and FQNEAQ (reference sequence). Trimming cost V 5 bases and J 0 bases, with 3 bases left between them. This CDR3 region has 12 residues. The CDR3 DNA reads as TGTGCCAGCAGCCCAAGCACAGATACGCAGTATTTT. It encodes CASSPSTDTQYF. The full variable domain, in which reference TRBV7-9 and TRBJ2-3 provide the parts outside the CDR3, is DTGVSQNPRHKITKRGQNVTFRCDPISEHNRLYWYRQTLGQGPEFLTYFQNEAQLEKSRLLSDRFSAERPKGSFSTLEIQRTEQGDSAMYLCASSPSTDTQYFGPGTRLTVL.

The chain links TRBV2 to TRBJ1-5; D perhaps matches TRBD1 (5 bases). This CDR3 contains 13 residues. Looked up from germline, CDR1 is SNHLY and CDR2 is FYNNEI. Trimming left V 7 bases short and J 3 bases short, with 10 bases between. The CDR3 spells CASNGQFNQPQHF. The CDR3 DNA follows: TGTGCCAGCAACGGACAATTCAATCAGCCCCAGCATTTT. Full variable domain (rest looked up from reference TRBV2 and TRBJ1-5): EPEVTQTPSHQVTQMGQEVILRCVPISNHLYFYWYRQILGQKVEFLVSFYNNEISEKSEIFDDQFSVERPDGSNFTLKIRSTKLEDSAMYFCASNGQFNQPQHFGDGTRLSIL.

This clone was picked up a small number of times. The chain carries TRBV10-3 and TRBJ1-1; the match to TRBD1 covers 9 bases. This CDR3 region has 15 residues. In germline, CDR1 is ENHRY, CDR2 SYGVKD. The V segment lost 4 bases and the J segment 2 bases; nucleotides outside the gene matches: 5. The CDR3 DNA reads TGTGCCATCAGTGCCAAGGGACAGGGAAACACTGAAGCTTTCTTT. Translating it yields CAISAKGQGNTEAFF.

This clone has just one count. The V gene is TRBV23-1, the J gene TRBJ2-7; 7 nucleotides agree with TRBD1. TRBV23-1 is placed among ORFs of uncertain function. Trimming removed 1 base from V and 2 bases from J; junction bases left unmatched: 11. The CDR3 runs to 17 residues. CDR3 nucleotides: TGCGCCAGCAGTCAATTGACAGGGACCTTTCTCCCCTACGAGCAGTACGTC. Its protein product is CASSQLTGTFLPYEQYV.

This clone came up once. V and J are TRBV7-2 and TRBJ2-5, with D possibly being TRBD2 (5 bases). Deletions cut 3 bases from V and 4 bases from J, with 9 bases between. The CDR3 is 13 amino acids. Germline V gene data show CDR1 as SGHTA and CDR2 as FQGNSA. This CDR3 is CASSLGARETQYF. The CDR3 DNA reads TGTGCCAGCAGCTTGGGAGCACGAGAGACCCAGTACTTC.

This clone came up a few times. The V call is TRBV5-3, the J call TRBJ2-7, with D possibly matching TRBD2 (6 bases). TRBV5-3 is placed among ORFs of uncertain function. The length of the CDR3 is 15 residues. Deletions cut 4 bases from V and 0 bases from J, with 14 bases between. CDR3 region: CARSPGLYSSYEQYF. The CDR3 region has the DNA TGTGCCAGAAGCCCGGGACTTTATAGCTCCTACGAGCAGTACTTC.

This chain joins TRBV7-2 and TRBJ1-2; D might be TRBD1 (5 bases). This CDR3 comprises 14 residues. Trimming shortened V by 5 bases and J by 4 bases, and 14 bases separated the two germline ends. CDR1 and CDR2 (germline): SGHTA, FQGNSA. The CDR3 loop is CASSPSRGVYGYTF. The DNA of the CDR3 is TGTGCCAGCAGCCCGAGTCGGGGGGTCTATGGCTACACCTTC.

CDR3 nucleotides: TGTGCCAGTAGTATCTGGACAGGGTCCAATTCACCCCTCCACTTT. It encodes CASSIWTGSNSPLHF. The chain recombines TRBV19 with TRBJ1-6; 8 bases align to TRBD1. The V gene's germline CDR1 is LNHDA and CDR2 SQIVND (reference sequence). The V gene end was trimmed by 3 bases and the J gene end by 7 bases; junction bases not matched to a gene: 5. CDR3 length: 15 residues.

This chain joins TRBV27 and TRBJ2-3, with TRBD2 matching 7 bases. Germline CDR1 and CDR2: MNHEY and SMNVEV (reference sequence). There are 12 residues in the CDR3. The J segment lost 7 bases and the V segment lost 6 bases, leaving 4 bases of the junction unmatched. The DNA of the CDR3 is TGTGCCAGCAGCCCGGGAGGCCATACGCAGTATTTT. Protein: CASSPGGHTQYF.

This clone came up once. The CDR3 DNA is TGTGCCAGCAGCTTGGTGAGGGACTCCTATCAGCCCCAGCATTTT. It encodes CASSLVRDSYQPQHF. The chain recombines TRBV5-6 with TRBJ1-5, with D possibly TRBD1 on 5 matching bases. The CDR3 is made up of 15 amino acids. V shed 0 bases and J shed 5 bases, with 12 bases lying between them. CDR1 is SGHDT and CDR2 is YYEEEE in the germline V gene.

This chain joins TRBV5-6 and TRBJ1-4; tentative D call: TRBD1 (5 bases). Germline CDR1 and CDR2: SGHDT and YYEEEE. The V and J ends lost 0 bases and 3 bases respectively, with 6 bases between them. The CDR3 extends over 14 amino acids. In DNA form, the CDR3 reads TGTGCCAGCAGCTTGGGACAGCCTAATGAAAAACTGTTTTTT. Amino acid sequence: CASSLGQPNEKLFF. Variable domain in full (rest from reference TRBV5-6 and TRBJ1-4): DAGVTQSPTHLIKTRGQQVTLRCSPKSGHDTVSWYQQALGQGPQFIFQYYEEEERQRGNFPDRFSGHQFPNYSSELNVNALLLGDSALYLCASSLGQPNEKLFFGSGTQLSVL.

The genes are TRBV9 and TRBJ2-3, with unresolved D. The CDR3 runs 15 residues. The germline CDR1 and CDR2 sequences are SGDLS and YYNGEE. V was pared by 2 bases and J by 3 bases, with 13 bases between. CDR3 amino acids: CASSVVGIRTDTQYF. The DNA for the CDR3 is TGTGCCAGCAGCGTGGTAGGAATCAGGACAGATACGCAGTATTTT.

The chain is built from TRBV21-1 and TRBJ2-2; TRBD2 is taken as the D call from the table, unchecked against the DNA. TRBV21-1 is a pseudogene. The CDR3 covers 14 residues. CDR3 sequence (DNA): TGTGCCAGCAGCACGCGGGAGAACACCGGGGAGCTGTTTTTT. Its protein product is CASSTRENTGELFF.

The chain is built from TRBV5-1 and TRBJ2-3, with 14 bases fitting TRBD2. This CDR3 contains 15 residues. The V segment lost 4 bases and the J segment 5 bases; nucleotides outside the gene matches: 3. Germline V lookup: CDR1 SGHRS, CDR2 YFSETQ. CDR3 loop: CASSAGLAGEDTQYF. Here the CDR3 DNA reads TGCGCCAGCAGCGCGGGACTAGCGGGGGAAGATACGCAGTATTTT. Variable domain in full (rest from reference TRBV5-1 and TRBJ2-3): KAGVTQTPRYLIKTRGQQVTLSCSPISGHRSVSWYQQTPGQGLQFLFEYFSETQRNKGNFPGRFSGRQFSNSRSEMNVSTLELGDSALYLCASSAGLAGEDTQYFGPGTRLTVL.

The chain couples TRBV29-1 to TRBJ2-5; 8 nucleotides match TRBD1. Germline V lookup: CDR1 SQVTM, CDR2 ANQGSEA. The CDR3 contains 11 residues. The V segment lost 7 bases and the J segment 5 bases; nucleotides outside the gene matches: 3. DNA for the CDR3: TGCAGCGGACAGGGGACGGAGACCCAGTACTTC. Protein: CSGQGTETQYF.